What follows describes a single T cell receptor beta chain. This record belongs to a study of molecular identifiers for immune sequencing clone quantification. As for the study in general: In replicates, the authors split RNA from around 20,000 or 100,000 naive CD8 cells five ways and sequenced four.

TCRdb reprocessed the PCR reads via MiXCR and lists one record per CDR3 protein. The data hold hundreds of thousands of distinct CDR3 sequences, with about 25% observed a single time. When naive CD8 T cells were sorted, they were gated as CD8+CD4-CCR7+CD45RA+. The CDR3 consists of 16 residues. The germline V gene has CDR1 SGHVS and CDR2 FQNEAQ. V lost 5 bases to trimming and J lost 3 bases; unmatched junction nucleotides: 11. Material for sequencing was naive CD8+ T cells from blood, with Jurkat cell RNA spiked in. Sample subset: FACS-sorted CD8+CD4-CCR7+CD45RA+ naive T cells. The TCR originated in a human donor in good health. Some libraries in this study had Jurkat cell RNA spiked in. The rearrangement links TRBV7-8 to TRBJ1-2, with 8 bases identical to TRBD1. CDR3 nucleotide sequence: TGTGCCAGCAGCCCCCTCCCCGGACAGGGAGACTATGGCTACACCTTC. It yields the protein CASSPLPGQGDYGYTF. The entire variable domain, with the rest obtained from reference TRBV7-8 and TRBJ1-2, is as follows: GAGVSQSPRYKVAKRGQDVALRCDPISGHVSLFWYQQALGQGPEFLTYFQNEAQLDKSGLPSDRFFAERPEGSVSTLKIQRTQQEDSAVYLCASSPLPGQGDYGYTFGSGTRLTVV.